The clone carrying this T cell receptor (beta chain) has only one observation. CDR3 length: 15 residues. The germline CDR1 and CDR2 sequences are SGHRS and YFSETQ. V lost 6 bases and J lost 3; bases outside the gene matches: 6. The data originate from a study of blood T cell repertoires in COVID-19. This table comes from immunoSEQ multiplex PCR, and its TCRdb copy is limited to in-frame clones, with some not included. Of around 400,000 clones in the sample, about 90% are singletons; the top ten hold 10%. The sequence was collected from a woman aged 25 to 39 with COVID-19, enrolled during active disease. V is TRBV5-1 and J is TRBJ2-3; 11 positions agree with TRBD2. Sample: peripheral blood. The CDR3 DNA reads TGCGCCAGCACACTAGCGGGAGACGGTACAGATACGCAGTATTTT. Translated, it gives CASTLAGDGTDTQYF.